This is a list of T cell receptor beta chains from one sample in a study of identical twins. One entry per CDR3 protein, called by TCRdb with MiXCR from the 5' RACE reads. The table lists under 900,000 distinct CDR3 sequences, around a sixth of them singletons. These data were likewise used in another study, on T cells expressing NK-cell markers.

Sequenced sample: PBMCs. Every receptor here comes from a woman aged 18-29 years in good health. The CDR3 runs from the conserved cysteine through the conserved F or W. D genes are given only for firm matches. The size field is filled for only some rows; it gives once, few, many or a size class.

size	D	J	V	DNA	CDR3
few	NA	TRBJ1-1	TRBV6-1	TGTGCCAGCAGCCTATGGGGGACGGCGAACACTGAAGCTTTCTTT	CASSLWGTANTEAFF
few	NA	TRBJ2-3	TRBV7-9	TGTGCCAGCAGTTACACGACAGGCACAGATACGCAGTATTTT	CASSYTTGTDTQYF
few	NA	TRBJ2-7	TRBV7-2	TGTGCCAGCAGAGGAGAGATTTACAAGCAGTACTTC	CASRGEIYKQYF
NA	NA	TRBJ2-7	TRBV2	TGTACCTTCAGTCTGGGACGGATCGACGGGGGCCCCAGCTCCTACGAGCAGTACTTC	CTFSLGRIDGGPSSYEQYF
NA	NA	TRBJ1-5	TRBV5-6	TGTGCCAGCAGCTTCGGCCAGTACAATCAGCCCCAGCATTTT	CASSFGQYNQPQHF
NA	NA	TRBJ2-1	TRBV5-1	TGCGCCAGCAGGGGCGCAGGGCGAGTCGATGAGCAGTTCTTC	CASRGAGRVDEQFF
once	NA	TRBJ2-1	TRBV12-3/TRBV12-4	TGTGCCAGCAGTTTCGGGGAGCGGGTTAGTCCCTACAATGAGCAGTTCTTC	CASSFGERVSPYNEQFF
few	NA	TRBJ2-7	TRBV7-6	TGTGCCAGCAGACCCCCCCCCCAGGGCGGAAAGTACGAGCAGTACTTC	CASRPPPQGGKYEQYF
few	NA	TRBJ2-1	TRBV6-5	TGTGCCAGCAGTTACGGTGACCTAGGGTTATCCTACAATGAGCAGTTCTTC	CASSYGDLGLSYNEQFF
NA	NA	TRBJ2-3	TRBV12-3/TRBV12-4	TGTGCCAGCGCCTTGGCGGATACGCAGTATTTT	CASALADTQYF
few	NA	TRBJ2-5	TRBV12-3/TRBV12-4	TGTGCCAGCAGTTTAATAGAACAGACGCAAGAGACCCAGTACTTC	CASSLIEQTQETQYF
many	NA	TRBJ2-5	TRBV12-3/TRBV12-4	TGTGCCAGCAGTTTGAGGCAAGAGACCCAGTACTTC	CASSLRQETQYF
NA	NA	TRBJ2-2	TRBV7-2	TGTGCCAGCAGCTTAGTTAGCCGGGAGCTGTTTTTT	CASSLVSRELFF
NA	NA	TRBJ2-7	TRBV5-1	TGCGCCAGCAGCTTGGCCAGCGGAGGAAGGGGCAACTACGAGCAGTACTTC	CASSLASGGRGNYEQYF
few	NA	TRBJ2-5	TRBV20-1	TGCAGTGCTAGAGCCATGGACGGCAGGGCGGAGACCCAGTACTTC	CSARAMDGRAETQYF
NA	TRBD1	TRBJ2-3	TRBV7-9	TGTGCCAGCAGTTTACAGGGGGCCCGGATCACAGATACGCAGTATTTT	CASSLQGARITDTQYF
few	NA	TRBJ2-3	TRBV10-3	TGTGCCATCAGTGAGGTTCGCCACCAAGGAGGAGATACGCAGTATTTT	CAISEVRHQGGDTQYF
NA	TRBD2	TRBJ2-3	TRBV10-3	TGTGCCATCAGTGGGGTGCTAGCGGGAGGAGGAAGAGATACGCAGTATTTT	CAISGVLAGGGRDTQYF
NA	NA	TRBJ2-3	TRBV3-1	TGTGCCAGCAGTCCTTGGGCGGATCCACACACAGATACGCAGTATTTT	CASSPWADPHTDTQYF
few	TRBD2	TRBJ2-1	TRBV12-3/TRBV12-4	TGTGCCAGCAGTCCGGCGTCGAGCGGGAGGGCCCGGGAGCAGTTCTTC	CASSPASSGRAREQFF
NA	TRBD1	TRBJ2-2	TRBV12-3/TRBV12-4	TGTGCCAGCAGGTTAAACACAGGGGTAATCGGGGAGCTGTTTTTT	CASRLNTGVIGELFF
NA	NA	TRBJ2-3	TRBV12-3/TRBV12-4	TGTGCCAGCAGGTTGGGCCTAGATACGCAGTATTTT	CASRLGLDTQYF
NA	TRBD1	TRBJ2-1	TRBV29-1	TGCAGCGGGGAAGGACAGGGATACAATGAGCAGTTCTTC	CSGEGQGYNEQFF